The sample holds many counts of the clone carrying this TCR beta chain. Its antigen is still unknown. About 550 ng RNA was reverse transcribed with alpha and beta constant-region primers. Alpha and beta chain libraries were made separately by chain-specific third strand synthesis with multiplexing indices. A 12-nucleotide barcode per molecule came from two concatenated random hexamers added pre-amplification. MiXCR, applied by TCRdb to the 5' RACE reads, yields one record per CDR3 protein. Of some 20,000 distinct CDR3 sequences in the sample, roughly 8.7% are singletons; the top ten hold around 21%. These data are taken from a study of HIV-infected patients and healthy controls. The study, taken as a whole, reports: Treated samples reflected only about three months of therapy, arguably too short to observe immune reconstitution. MAIT alpha-chain CDR3s were frequent in healthy controls, depleted in HIV+.

Antiretroviral therapy had run roughly three months, about 14 weeks, before follow-up blood collection. No cell fractionation was done, so the repertoire covers all unsorted peripheral blood T cells. The germline gives CDR1 MNHEY, CDR2 SVGAGI. Germline trimming cut 0 bases from V and 7 bases from J; bases unmatched to any gene: 1. There are 14 residues in the CDR3. J is TRBJ2-1 and V is TRBV6-5; TRBD1 agrees at 9 bases. The sample consisted of blood, taken during antiretroviral therapy. The sequence was obtained from an adult with HIV infection. The CDR3 loop is CASSYSDRGNEQFF. CDR3 DNA sequence: TGTGCCAGCAGTTACTCCGACAGGGGGAATGAGCAGTTCTTC.